The 29 T cell receptor beta chains below were found in one sample sequenced in a study of blood T cell repertoires in COVID-19. Libraries were prepared by immunoSEQ multiplex PCR; TCRdb keeps only in-frame clonotypes and omits some of them. The sample records more than 150,000 clones, 85% to 90% being singletons. Input material: peripheral blood. These receptors originate from a woman in her seventies with acute or convalescent COVID-19.

This clone was seen only a few times. The chain is built from TRBV4-1 and TRBJ1-5; possible D gene TRBD1, 6 bases. The length of the CDR3 is 15 residues. Looked up from germline, CDR1 is MGHRA and CDR2 is YSYEKL. Trimming cost V 0 bases and J 4 bases, with 10 bases left between them. CDR3 bases: TGCGCCAGCAGCCAAGATGGACAGAGTAATCAGCCCCAGCATTTT. Translated, it gives CASSQDGQSNQPQHF.

This clone was seen a handful of times. This chain connects TRBV7-8 to TRBJ2-7; maybe TRBD2 (5 bases). V lost 1 base and J 2 bases, leaving 9 bases between the germline ends. Germline loops: CDR1 SGHVS, CDR2 FQNEAQ. This CDR3 region has 14 residues. The DNA of the CDR3 is TGTGCCAGCAGCTTAGGGCTGGGAGCCTACGAGCAGTACTTC. Translated: CASSLGLGAYEQYF. Complete variable domain (other parts from reference TRBV7-8 and TRBJ2-7): GAGVSQSPRYKVAKRGQDVALRCDPISGHVSLFWYQQALGQGPEFLTYFQNEAQLDKSGLPSDRFFAERPEGSVSTLKIQRTQQEDSAVYLCASSLGLGAYEQYFGPGTRLTVT.

This chain joins TRBV2 and TRBJ2-3; TRBD1 aligns across 7 bases. The CDR3 is 14 residues long. V dropped 10 bases and J dropped 6; count of bases not matched to a gene: 13. In germline, CDR1 is SNHLY, CDR2 FYNNEI. The CDR3 bases are TGTGCCACCTCAAGGGGGCGCGAGTTCGATACGCAGTATTTT. This gives the protein CATSRGREFDTQYF.

V is TRBV10-2 and J is TRBJ1-2; a weak D match, TRBD1 (5 bases). Trimming left V 8 bases short and J 4 bases short, with 17 bases between. This CDR3 is built from 14 residues. Germline CDR1 reads WSHSY; CDR2 reads SAAADI. The CDR3 nucleotides are TGCGCCAGCGGCCCGGACATTAAGCCCTATGGCTACACCTTC. Protein sequence: CASGPDIKPYGYTF.

The chain is built from TRBV20-1 and TRBJ2-1, with a possible D match to TRBD1 (5 bases). The CDR3 loop spans 13 amino acids. The germline V gene encodes CDR1 DFQATT and CDR2 SNEGSKA (reference sequence). Trimming took off 3 bases at V and 1 base at J, with 7 bases between the two ends. CDR3 nucleotide sequence: TGCAGTGCTAGTTACAGGTCCTACAATGAGCAGTTCTTC. Amino acids: CSASYRSYNEQFF.

The chain is built from TRBV7-9 and TRBJ2-7; D remains unclear. The CDR3 runs to 14 residues. CDR1 and CDR2 (germline): SEHNR, FQNEAQ (reference sequence). Trimming took off 3 bases at V and 2 bases at J, with 11 bases between the two ends. The CDR3 loop is CASSLPTPPYEQYF. The CDR3 DNA sequence: TGTGCCAGCAGCTTGCCGACACCCCCCTACGAGCAGTACTTC.

The genes are TRBV5-3 and TRBJ2-6; TRBD1 might be the D (5 bases). TRBV5-3 is sorted into the ORF group, with uncertain function. V lost 7 bases and J 0 bases, leaving 5 bases between the germline ends. The CDR3 is made up of 13 amino acids. CDR3 sequence reads: CARQGSGANVLTF. The CDR3 bases are TGTGCCAGACAGGGCTCTGGGGCCAACGTCCTGACTTTC.

The chain couples TRBV7-9 to TRBJ1-6, with D unresolved. The CDR3 totals 15 residues. V was trimmed by 5 bases and J by 7 bases, leaving 15 bases between them. Germline V CDR1 and CDR2: SEHNR, FQNEAQ (reference sequence). CDR3 amino acids: CASSGQTQTNSPLHF. CDR3 nucleotides: TGTGCCAGCAGCGGTCAGACTCAGACGAATTCACCCCTCCACTTT.

This clone was counted once. V and J are TRBV5-4 and TRBJ2-7; D not resolved. Trimming took 0 bases from V and 6 from J, leaving 10 bases between them. CDR3 length equals 13 residues. Per the germline V gene, CDR1 is SGHNT and CDR2 is YYREEE (reference sequence). In DNA, the CDR3 is TGTGCCAGCAGCTTGGTGGGTAGCTCCGAGCAGTACTTC. This encodes CASSLVGSSEQYF.

The rearrangement joins TRBV6-5 to TRBJ2-2; 8 bases agree with TRBD1. V was pared by 2 bases and J by 4 bases, with 3 bases of the junction left unmatched. Germline V CDR1 and CDR2: MNHEY, SVGAGI. The CDR3 spans 15 residues. CDR3 DNA sequence: TGTGCCAGCAGTTACACCAGGGGGCGCACCGGGGAGCTGTTTTTT. Its translation: CASSYTRGRTGELFF.

This clone was seen once. V and J are TRBV5-4 and TRBJ1-1; D gene ambiguous. CDR3 length: 14 amino acids. Trimming left V 4 bases short and J 5 bases short, with 15 bases between. Looked up from germline, CDR1 is SGHNT and CDR2 is YYREEE (reference sequence). CDR3 in amino acids: CASSPREFSTEAFF. The CDR3 DNA follows: TGTGCCAGCAGCCCTAGGGAGTTCTCTACTGAAGCTTTCTTT. The full variable domain, completed using reference TRBV5-4 and TRBJ1-1, is ETGVTQSPTHLIKTRGQQVTLRCSSQSGHNTVSWYQQALGQGPQFIFQYYREEENGRGNFPPRFSGLQFPNYSSELNVNALELDDSALYLCASSPREFSTEAFFGQGTRLTVV.

This clone was observed a few times. The V gene is TRBV7-2, the J gene TRBJ2-2, with a tentative D call TRBD2 (5 bases). V shed 4 bases and J shed 6 bases, with 18 bases lying between them. CDR1 is SGHTA, CDR2 FQGNSA, per germline. The CDR3 has 16 residues. The CDR3 here is CASSSSARGLPGELFF. CDR3 DNA sequence: TGTGCCAGCAGCTCAAGCGCGAGAGGGCTCCCCGGGGAGCTGTTTTTT.

This sequence joins TRBV28 and TRBJ1-2; 12 nucleotides agree with TRBD1. V dropped 6 bases and J dropped 4; count of bases not matched to a gene: 15. The CDR3 has 18 amino acids. Germline CDR1 is MDHEN and CDR2 is SYDVKM. CDR3 residues: CASRLGVGQGAPVYGYTF. CDR3 nucleotide sequence: TGTGCCAGCAGGCTAGGGGTGGGACAGGGGGCGCCGGTCTATGGCTACACCTTC.

V and J are TRBV7-2 and TRBJ1-2; no firm D call. Germline V gene data show CDR1 as SGHTA and CDR2 as FQGNSA. This CDR3 region has 14 residues. Trimming took off 4 bases at V and 3 bases at J, with 12 bases between the two ends. The CDR3 nucleotides are TGTGCCAGCAGCTCCCGCGGGTACGACTATGGCTACACCTTC. Translated: CASSSRGYDYGYTF.

The chain is built from TRBV5-1 and TRBJ1-2, with D unclear. The ends were cut back, 1 base at V and 4 bases at J, with 8 bases in the middle. CDR1 is SGHRS and CDR2 is YFSETQ in the germline V gene. This CDR3 is built from 13 residues. CDR3 nucleotide sequence: TGCGCCAGCAGCTTGAACAGCCTCTATGGCTACACCTTC. Translated: CASSLNSLYGYTF.

This clone occurred a few times. The chain uses TRBV7-9 and TRBJ1-2; TRBD1 matches 10 bases. The CDR3 is 15 residues long. CDR1 and CDR2 from the germline V gene are SEHNR and FQNEAQ (reference sequence). J gave up 8 bases and V 5 bases, and 11 bases lay outside the gene matches. The CDR3: CASSGRQGAEGGYTF. CDR3 in DNA: TGTGCCAGCAGCGGACGACAGGGGGCGGAGGGCGGCTACACCTTC.

The chain uses TRBV5-4 and TRBJ1-2; D may be TRBD1 (5 bases). CDR1 is SGHNT and CDR2 is YYREEE in the germline V gene (reference sequence). V gave up 0 bases and J gave up 4 bases, with 10 bases separating them. The CDR3 is made up of 14 amino acids. CDR3 DNA: TGTGCCAGCAGCTTGGAGGGGTTGAGCTATGGCTACACCTTC. It codes for CASSLEGLSYGYTF.

The V gene is TRBV6-2 or TRBV6-3, the J gene TRBJ1-5; TRBD1 agrees at 7 bases. This CDR3 spans 14 amino acids. CDR1 is MNHEY, CDR2 SVGEGT, per germline. V shed 5 bases, J shed 9 bases, and the junction held 10 bases outside the gene matches. The DNA for the CDR3 is TGTGCCAGCAGTCGCCGGACAGGACCATGGCCCCAGCATTTT. Translation: CASSRRTGPWPQHF.

The chain is built from TRBV4-3 and TRBJ1-5; D is ambiguous. V was clipped by 0 bases and J by 7 bases, with 10 bases between them. Germline V lookup: CDR1 LGHNA, CDR2 YSLEER. CDR3 length: 14 residues. The CDR3 region is CASSQDRISQPQHF. The CDR3 DNA sequence: TGCGCCAGCAGCCAAGACAGGATCTCCCAGCCCCAGCATTTT.

The V call is TRBV19, the J call TRBJ2-5; 8 bases line up with TRBD2. The CDR3 has 16 amino acids. The J segment lost 1 base and the V segment lost 5 bases, leaving 9 bases of the junction unmatched. From germline, CDR1 is LNHDA and CDR2 SQIVND (reference sequence). CDR3 coding DNA: TGTGCCAGTAGTCCCTCGGGAGGGCCGGTCCAAGAGACCCAGTACTTC. Its translation is CASSPSGGPVQETQYF.

DNA of the CDR3: TGCAGTGCTAGTATACCAGGGGAGTCGGGGACCCAGTACTTC. Translated: CSASIPGESGTQYF. The chain has TRBV20-1 and TRBJ2-5; weak D call: TRBD1 (6 bases). Germline V gene lookup returns CDR1 DFQATT and CDR2 SNEGSKA (reference sequence). The CDR3 covers 14 residues. V dropped 3 bases and J dropped 7 bases, with 18 bases sitting between them.

The V call is TRBV6-4, the J call TRBJ2-3, with 8 bases identical to TRBD2. V lost 4 bases, J lost 0 bases, and 0 bases stayed unmatched. CDR3 length: 14 residues. Germline values: CDR1 MRHNA, CDR2 SNTAGT. CDR3: CASSASGSTDTQYF. CDR3 nucleotide sequence: TGTGCCAGCAGTGCTAGCGGGAGCACAGATACGCAGTATTTT.

J is TRBJ1-5 and V is TRBV6-2 or TRBV6-3; TRBD1 agrees at 7 bases. V trimming: 5 bases; J trimming: 5 bases; junction bases outside the gene matches: 9. Germline-derived CDR1 and CDR2 are MNHEY and SVGEGT. This CDR3 is built from 15 residues. The CDR3 loop is CASSTALTGHQPQHF. CDR3 coding DNA: TGTGCCAGCAGTACCGCTTTGACAGGGCATCAGCCCCAGCATTTT.

The chain links TRBV6-2 or TRBV6-3 to TRBJ1-2, with D perhaps matching TRBD1 (6 bases). Trimming pared 5 bases from V and 4 bases from J, leaving 11 bases between. CDR1 is MNHEY, CDR2 SVGEGT, per germline. The CDR3 covers 13 residues. The DNA of the CDR3 is TGTGCCAGCAGTGGACAGACGCTCTATGGCTACACCTTC. It yields the protein CASSGQTLYGYTF.

This clone has a handful of counts. V is TRBV7-9 and J is TRBJ1-6; a weak D match, TRBD1 (6 bases). CDR1 is SEHNR, CDR2 FQNEAQ, per germline (reference sequence). Trimming pared 4 bases from V and 0 bases from J, leaving 16 bases between. The CDR3 runs to 18 residues. The CDR3 DNA reads TGTGCCAGCAGCTACGGACAGTCCGCGAGCTCCTATAATTCACCCCTCCACTTT. Encoded protein: CASSYGQSASSYNSPLHF.

V gene TRBV19 combines with J gene TRBJ1-2; 10 bases are shared with TRBD1. CDR1 LNHDA and CDR2 SQIVND come from the germline V gene (reference sequence). J gave up 7 bases and V 6 bases, and 5 bases lay outside the gene matches. The CDR3 is 13 amino acids. Here the CDR3 reads CASSDRGQVGYTF. The CDR3 coding sequence is TGTGCCAGTAGCGACAGGGGGCAGGTTGGCTACACCTTC.

The genes are TRBV29-1 and TRBJ1-3; no clear D gene. The V and J ends lost 4 bases and 3 bases respectively, with 7 bases between them. CDR3 length: 12 amino acids. Germline V gene lookup returns CDR1 SQVTM and CDR2 ANQGSEA. The DNA for the CDR3 is TGCAGCGTTGTTTTCAGTGGAAACACCATATATTTT. This gives the protein CSVVFSGNTIYF.

The chain employs TRBV19 and TRBJ2-3, with D uncertain. V was cut by 3 bases and J by 3 bases, with 13 bases left in between. Germline loops: CDR1 LNHDA, CDR2 SQIVND (reference sequence). The CDR3 runs to 15 residues. The CDR3 loop reads CASSILGFLTDTQYF. Written as DNA, the CDR3 is TGTGCCAGTAGTATTTTGGGCTTTCTGACAGATACGCAGTATTTT.

The CDR3 DNA sequence: TGCGCCAGCAGCTTCCTAGATGGAAACACCATATATTTT. It yields the protein CASSFLDGNTIYF. V and J are TRBV5-1 and TRBJ1-3; unclear D gene. Looked up from germline, CDR1 is SGHRS and CDR2 is YFSETQ. This CDR3 has 13 residues. V was trimmed by 2 bases and J by 3 bases, leaving 6 bases between them.